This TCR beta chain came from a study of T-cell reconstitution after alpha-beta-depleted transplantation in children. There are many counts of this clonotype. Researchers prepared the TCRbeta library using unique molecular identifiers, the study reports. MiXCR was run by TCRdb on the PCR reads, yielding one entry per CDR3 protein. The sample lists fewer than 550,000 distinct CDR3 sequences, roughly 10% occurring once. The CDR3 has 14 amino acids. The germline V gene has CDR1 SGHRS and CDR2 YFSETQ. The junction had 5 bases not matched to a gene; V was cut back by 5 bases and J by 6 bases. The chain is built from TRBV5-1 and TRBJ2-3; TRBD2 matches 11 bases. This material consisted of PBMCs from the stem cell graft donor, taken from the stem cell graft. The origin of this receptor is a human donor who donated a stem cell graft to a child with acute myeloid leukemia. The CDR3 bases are TGCGCCAGCAGACTAGCGGGAGACGGGGATACGCAGTATTTT. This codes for CASRLAGDGDTQYF.